These 4 T cell receptor beta chains originate from one sample sequenced in a study of blood T cell repertoires in COVID-19. The protocol was immunoSEQ multiplex PCR, while the TCRdb copy is restricted to in-frame clones and leaves out a portion. The table includes 60,000 to 95,000 clones, about nine tenths detected once. Sequenced: peripheral blood. These receptors were obtained from a woman at least 80 years old with active or convalescent COVID-19.

The chain uses TRBV25-1 and TRBJ1-4; D ambiguous. Trimming took off 5 bases at V and 4 bases at J, with 8 bases between the two ends. There are 13 residues in the CDR3. Germline V lookup: CDR1 MGHDK, CDR2 SYGVNS. The CDR3 spells CASSFGGNEKLFF. The CDR3 nucleotides read TGTGCCAGCAGTTTTGGAGGTAATGAAAAACTGTTTTTT.

This clone occurred many times. The chain recombines TRBV6-1 with TRBJ1-1, with D perhaps matching TRBD1 (5 bases). This CDR3 region has 16 residues. CDR1 is MNHNS and CDR2 is SASEGT in the germline V gene. Trimming took off 2 bases at V and 1 base at J, with 14 bases between the two ends. The chain's CDR3 is CASSETPGTGNTEAFF. Written as DNA, the CDR3 is TGTGCCAGCAGTGAAACCCCCGGGACTGGGAACACTGAAGCTTTCTTT.

The chain combines TRBV4-3 with TRBJ1-4; D is possibly TRBD1 (6 bases). The length of the CDR3 is 17 residues. Germline assignment: CDR1 LGHNA and CDR2 YSLEER. V lost 0 bases and J lost 5, with 16 bases in between. CDR3 loop: CASSQDNSGARNEKLFF. For the CDR3, the DNA is TGCGCCAGCAGCCAAGATAACTCAGGGGCCCGAAATGAAAAACTGTTTTTT.

J is TRBJ1-2 and V is TRBV9, with TRBD1 matching over 9 bases. Germline V gene sequence: CDR1 SGDLS, CDR2 YYNGEE. The J segment lost 8 bases and the V segment lost 0 bases, leaving 8 bases of the junction unmatched. The CDR3 is 15 residues long. In DNA, the CDR3 is TGTGCCAGCAGCGTAGGGGGACAGGGCTCAGGGGGCTACACCTTC. Amino acid sequence: CASSVGGQGSGGYTF.